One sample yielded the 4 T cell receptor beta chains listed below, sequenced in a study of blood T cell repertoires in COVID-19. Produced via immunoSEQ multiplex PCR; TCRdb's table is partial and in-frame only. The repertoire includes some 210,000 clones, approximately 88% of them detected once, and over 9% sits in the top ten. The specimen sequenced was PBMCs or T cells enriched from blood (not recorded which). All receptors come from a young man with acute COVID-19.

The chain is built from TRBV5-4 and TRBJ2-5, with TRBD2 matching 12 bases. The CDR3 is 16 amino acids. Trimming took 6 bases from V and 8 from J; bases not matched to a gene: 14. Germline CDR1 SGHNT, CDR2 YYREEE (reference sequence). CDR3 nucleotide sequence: TGTGCCAGCACCCGGACTAGCGGGGCCGCGGGGGATACCCAGTACTTC. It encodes CASTRTSGAAGDTQYF.

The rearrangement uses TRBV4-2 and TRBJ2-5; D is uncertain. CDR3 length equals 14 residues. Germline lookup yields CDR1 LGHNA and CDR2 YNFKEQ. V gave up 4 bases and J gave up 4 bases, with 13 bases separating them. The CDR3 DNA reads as TGTGCCAGCAGCCTAAGAGAAGCCCCAGAGACCCAGTACTTC. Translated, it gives CASSLREAPETQYF.

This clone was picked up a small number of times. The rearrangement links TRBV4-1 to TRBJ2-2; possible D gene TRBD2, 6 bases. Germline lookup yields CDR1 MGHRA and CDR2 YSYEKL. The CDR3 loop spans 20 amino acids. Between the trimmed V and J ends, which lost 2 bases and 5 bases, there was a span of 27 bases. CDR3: CASSQILRTTPGVDTGELFF. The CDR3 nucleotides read TGCGCCAGCAGCCAAATATTGCGCACGACCCCGGGAGTCGATACCGGGGAGCTGTTTTTT.

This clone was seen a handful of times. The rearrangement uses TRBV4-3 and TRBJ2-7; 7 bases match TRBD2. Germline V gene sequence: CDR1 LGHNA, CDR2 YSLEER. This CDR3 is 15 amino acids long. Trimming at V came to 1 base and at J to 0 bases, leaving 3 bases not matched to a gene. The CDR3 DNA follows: TGCGCCAGCAGCCAAGGATCTAGCGGCTCCTACGAGCAGTACTTC. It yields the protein CASSQGSSGSYEQYF.